Listed below are T cell receptor beta chains from one sample, sequenced in a study of blood T cell repertoires in COVID-19. The protocol was immunoSEQ multiplex PCR, while the TCRdb copy is restricted to in-frame clones and leaves out a portion. Seen here are 200,000 to 250,000 clones, roughly 88% observed once, and the top ten hold approximately 2.1%. Sequencing used PBMCs or T cells enriched from blood (not recorded which). The receptors here all came from a woman in her 50s who had recovered from COVID-19. CDR3s include the opening cysteine and the closing phenylalanine or tryptophan. The D gene is left open where the match is weak. A row's size may be missing; if present it is once, few, many or a size class.

V gene: TRBV18; J gene: TRBJ1-5; clone size: -; D gene: -; CDR3 protein: CASSPSGQRQPQHF; CDR3 DNA: TGTGCCAGCTCACCTTCGGGACAAAGGCAGCCCCAGCATTTT
V gene: TRBV5-8; J gene: TRBJ1-1; clone size: -; D gene: -; CDR3 protein: CASSLGQAIIEAFF; CDR3 DNA: TGTGCCAGCAGCTTGGGACAGGCAATTATCGAAGCTTTCTTT
V gene: TRBV5-1; J gene: TRBJ1-1; clone size: -; D gene: TRBD1; CDR3 protein: CASSSRGQENTEAFF; CDR3 DNA: TGCGCCAGCAGCTCGCGGGGACAGGAGAACACTGAAGCTTTCTTT
V gene: TRBV11-1; J gene: TRBJ1-2; clone size: -; D gene: -; CDR3 protein: CASSLFQGNYGYTF; CDR3 DNA: TGTGCCAGCAGCTTATTCCAGGGAAACTATGGCTACACCTTC
V gene: TRBV21-1; J gene: TRBJ1-5; clone size: -; D gene: -; CDR3 protein: CASSKVDRGPPSPNQPQHF; CDR3 DNA: TGTGCCAGCAGCAAGGTAGACAGGGGACCCCCCTCCCCCAATCAGCCCCAGCATTTT
V gene: TRBV20-1; J gene: TRBJ1-2; clone size: -; D gene: -; CDR3 protein: CSPRLGHGYTF; CDR3 DNA: TGCAGTCCAAGGCTGGGGCATGGCTACACCTTC
V gene: TRBV6-4; J gene: TRBJ1-2; clone size: -; D gene: TRBD1; CDR3 protein: CASSDSGTGGRTSNYGYTF; CDR3 DNA: TGTGCCAGCAGTGACTCGGGGACAGGGGGCCGAACTTCGAACTATGGCTACACCTTC
V gene: TRBV18; J gene: TRBJ2-2; clone size: -; D gene: -; CDR3 protein: CASSPIVQSTTGELFF; CDR3 DNA: TGTGCCAGCTCACCAATCGTACAGAGTACCACCGGGGAGCTGTTTTTT
V gene: TRBV6-6; J gene: TRBJ2-5; clone size: once; D gene: -; CDR3 protein: CASSPLGMTVLPETQYF; CDR3 DNA: TGTGCCAGCAGTCCTCTGGGTATGACTGTTCTTCCGGAGACCCAGTACTTC
V gene: TRBV19; J gene: TRBJ1-4; clone size: few; D gene: -; CDR3 protein: CASSIVRVGRLSEKLFF; CDR3 DNA: TGTGCCAGTAGTATCGTTAGGGTGGGGCGTCTGAGTGAAAAACTGTTTTTT
V gene: TRBV6-2/TRBV6-3; J gene: TRBJ1-5; clone size: -; D gene: -; CDR3 protein: CASSFPRYRKQNQPQHF; CDR3 DNA: TGTGCCAGCAGTTTTCCCCGATACAGGAAACAAAATCAGCCCCAGCATTTT
V gene: TRBV7-9; J gene: TRBJ2-6; clone size: once; D gene: -; CDR3 protein: CASSNAGSGANVLTF; CDR3 DNA: TGTGCCAGCAGCAATGCAGGGTCTGGGGCCAACGTCCTGACTTTC
V gene: TRBV27; J gene: TRBJ2-5; clone size: -; D gene: -; CDR3 protein: CASRQTQRGTQYF; CDR3 DNA: TGTGCCAGCAGACAGACACAAAGGGGGACCCAGTACTTC
V gene: TRBV29-1; J gene: TRBJ1-1; clone size: few; D gene: -; CDR3 protein: CSVELQAVSFQAFF; CDR3 DNA: TGCAGCGTTGAGCTTCAGGCAGTAAGTTTTCAAGCTTTCTTT
V gene: TRBV6-5; J gene: TRBJ2-1; clone size: -; D gene: TRBD2; CDR3 protein: CASSPGTSGGNEQFF; CDR3 DNA: TGTGCCAGCAGTCCAGGGACTAGCGGGGGGAATGAGCAGTTCTTC
V gene: TRBV5-6; J gene: TRBJ2-1; clone size: -; D gene: -; CDR3 protein: CASSLRDSLNEQFF; CDR3 DNA: TGTGCCAGCAGCTTGCGAGACAGTCTCAATGAGCAGTTCTTC
V gene: TRBV5-1; J gene: TRBJ1-1; clone size: -; D gene: TRBD1; CDR3 protein: CASSLHQGALGSAEAFF; CDR3 DNA: TGCGCCAGCAGCTTACACCAGGGGGCCTTGGGTTCCGCTGAAGCTTTCTTT
V gene: TRBV5-1; J gene: TRBJ2-7; clone size: -; D gene: -; CDR3 protein: CASSLDTEQYF; CDR3 DNA: TGCGCCAGCAGCTTGGACACAGAGCAGTACTTC
V gene: TRBV9; J gene: TRBJ2-1; clone size: -; D gene: TRBD1; CDR3 protein: CASSVGKGAGNEQFF; CDR3 DNA: TGTGCCAGCAGCGTAGGTAAGGGGGCGGGCAATGAGCAGTTCTTC
V gene: TRBV10-2; J gene: TRBJ1-1; clone size: -; D gene: -; CDR3 protein: CASSGGLGAFF; CDR3 DNA: TGCGCCAGCAGTGGGGGCCTTGGAGCTTTCTTT
V gene: TRBV19; J gene: TRBJ1-2; clone size: -; D gene: TRBD1; CDR3 protein: CASSPRTGTYGYTF; CDR3 DNA: TGTGCCAGTAGTCCCCGGACAGGGACGTATGGCTACACCTTC
V gene: TRBV18; J gene: TRBJ2-2; clone size: -; D gene: -; CDR3 protein: CASSPGAGPPFF; CDR3 DNA: TGTGCCAGCTCACCAGGGGCCGGCCCCCCGTTTTTT
V gene: TRBV4-3; J gene: TRBJ2-1; clone size: -; D gene: -; CDR3 protein: CASSQDRVSYNEQFF; CDR3 DNA: TGCGCCAGCAGCCAAGACAGGGTCTCCTACAATGAGCAGTTCTTC
V gene: TRBV7-8; J gene: TRBJ2-2; clone size: -; D gene: -; CDR3 protein: CASRPRAGGQTNTGELFF; CDR3 DNA: TGTGCCAGCAGACCTCGGGCGGGGGGACAGACGAACACCGGGGAGCTGTTTTTT
V gene: TRBV19; J gene: TRBJ1-4; clone size: once; D gene: TRBD1; CDR3 protein: CASSTMAGGSEKLFF; CDR3 DNA: TGTGCCAGTAGTACCATGGCAGGGGGCTCTGAAAAACTGTTTTTT
V gene: TRBV5-4; J gene: TRBJ1-1; clone size: -; D gene: -; CDR3 protein: CASSRTSNTEAFF; CDR3 DNA: TGTGCCAGCAGTCGGACATCGAACACTGAAGCTTTCTTT
V gene: TRBV29-1; J gene: TRBJ2-1; clone size: -; D gene: TRBD1; CDR3 protein: CSVEGTVGTGVGEQFF; CDR3 DNA: TGCAGCGTTGAGGGGACCGTCGGGACAGGGGTGGGTGAGCAGTTCTTC
V gene: TRBV27; J gene: TRBJ2-5; clone size: -; D gene: TRBD2; CDR3 protein: CASSPGTSTQETQYF; CDR3 DNA: TGTGCCAGCTCCCCCGGGACTAGCACCCAAGAGACCCAGTACTTC
V gene: TRBV28; J gene: TRBJ1-5; clone size: once; D gene: TRBD1; CDR3 protein: CASRTGQSNQPQHF; CDR3 DNA: TGTGCCAGCAGGACGGGACAGAGCAATCAGCCCCAGCATTTT
V gene: TRBV5-1; J gene: TRBJ2-5; clone size: -; D gene: TRBD1; CDR3 protein: CASSLDRGLETQYF; CDR3 DNA: TGCGCCAGCAGCTTGGACAGGGGGCTGGAGACCCAGTACTTC
V gene: TRBV18; J gene: TRBJ1-5; clone size: -; D gene: -; CDR3 protein: CASSYSGNQPQHF; CDR3 DNA: TGTGCCAGCTCCTACTCTGGTAATCAGCCCCAGCATTTT
V gene: TRBV7-2; J gene: TRBJ1-6; clone size: -; D gene: -; CDR3 protein: CASSLNPTGYDSPLHF; CDR3 DNA: TGTGCCAGCAGCCTAAACCCGACAGGTTACGACTCACCCCTCCACTTT
V gene: TRBV25-1; J gene: TRBJ1-6; clone size: -; D gene: TRBD1; CDR3 protein: CASSEGTVWSYNSPLHF; CDR3 DNA: TGTGCCAGCAGTGAAGGGACAGTTTGGTCCTATAATTCACCCCTCCACTTT
V gene: TRBV29-1; J gene: TRBJ1-2; clone size: -; D gene: TRBD1; CDR3 protein: CSVEDLGTGNYGYTF; CDR3 DNA: TGCAGCGTTGAAGATTTAGGGACAGGGAACTATGGCTACACCTTC
V gene: TRBV5-1; J gene: TRBJ2-1; clone size: -; D gene: -; CDR3 protein: CASSGAGNSYNEQFF; CDR3 DNA: TGCGCCAGCAGCGGAGCGGGCAACTCCTACAATGAGCAGTTCTTC
V gene: TRBV2; J gene: TRBJ2-7; clone size: -; D gene: TRBD2; CDR3 protein: CASSARLAGGTTYEQYF; CDR3 DNA: TGTGCCAGCAGTGCTCGACTAGCGGGAGGAACCACCTACGAGCAGTACTTC
V gene: TRBV6-5; J gene: TRBJ2-5; clone size: -; D gene: -; CDR3 protein: CASSYSDRTLYF; CDR3 DNA: TGTGCCAGCAGTTACTCTGACAGGACGCTGTACTTC
V gene: TRBV7-2; J gene: TRBJ2-1; clone size: -; D gene: -; CDR3 protein: CASSLERTIEQFF; CDR3 DNA: TGTGCCAGCAGCTTAGAGCGGACCATTGAGCAGTTCTTC
V gene: TRBV7-2; J gene: TRBJ1-6; clone size: -; D gene: -; CDR3 protein: CASSLGYSILNSPLHF; CDR3 DNA: TGTGCCAGCAGCTTAGGCTACAGCATTCTGAATTCACCCCTCCACTTT
V gene: TRBV3-1/TRBV3-2; J gene: TRBJ2-5; clone size: -; D gene: -; CDR3 protein: CASSQPIKYGIRGETQYF; CDR3 DNA: TGTGCCAGCAGCCAACCCATTAAGTACGGGATCCGAGGGGAGACCCAGTACTTC
V gene: TRBV27; J gene: TRBJ1-6; clone size: -; D gene: -; CDR3 protein: CASSLSSAGLYHSPLHF; CDR3 DNA: TGTGCCAGCAGTTTATCCTCGGCAGGCCTCTATCATTCACCCCTCCACTTT
V gene: TRBV7-3; J gene: TRBJ1-2; clone size: -; D gene: -; CDR3 protein: CASSPQSNYGYTF; CDR3 DNA: TGTGCCAGCAGCCCACAGTCTAACTATGGCTACACCTTC
V gene: TRBV7-2; J gene: TRBJ2-3; clone size: -; D gene: TRBD1; CDR3 protein: CASSPRTGLSTDTQYF; CDR3 DNA: TGTGCCAGCAGCCCACGGACAGGGTTGAGCACAGATACGCAGTATTTT
V gene: TRBV6-5; J gene: TRBJ1-1; clone size: -; D gene: -; CDR3 protein: CASNLGQIGNTEAFF; CDR3 DNA: TGTGCCAGCAACCTAGGACAGATAGGGAACACTGAAGCTTTCTTT
V gene: TRBV5-4; J gene: TRBJ2-2; clone size: -; D gene: -; CDR3 protein: CASSLRAGTTGELFF; CDR3 DNA: TGTGCCAGCAGCTTGAGGGCGGGGACCACCGGGGAGCTGTTTTTT
V gene: TRBV15; J gene: TRBJ2-7; clone size: -; D gene: -; CDR3 protein: CATSPRGLYEQYF; CDR3 DNA: TGTGCCACCAGCCCCAGGGGCCTCTACGAGCAGTACTTC
V gene: TRBV19; J gene: TRBJ2-7; clone size: -; D gene: TRBD1; CDR3 protein: CASSIVGTGSSPYEQYF; CDR3 DNA: TGTGCCAGTAGTATTGTGGGGACAGGGAGTTCCCCCTACGAGCAGTACTTC
V gene: TRBV5-1; J gene: TRBJ1-1; clone size: -; D gene: -; CDR3 protein: CASSLASVNTEAFF; CDR3 DNA: TGCGCCAGCAGCTTGGCGTCGGTGAACACTGAAGCTTTCTTT
V gene: TRBV6-4; J gene: TRBJ2-7; clone size: -; D gene: TRBD2; CDR3 protein: CASPDGTRLAGGVDIYEQYF; CDR3 DNA: TGTGCCAGCCCAGACGGAACTAGACTAGCGGGAGGGGTCGACATATACGAGCAGTACTTC
V gene: TRBV11-2; J gene: TRBJ1-6; clone size: -; D gene: -; CDR3 protein: CASSLRSSLWNSPLHF; CDR3 DNA: TGTGCCAGCAGCTTACGCTCATCTCTATGGAATTCACCCCTCCACTTT
V gene: TRBV21-1; J gene: TRBJ1-2; clone size: once; D gene: -; CDR3 protein: CASPIGQGANYGYTF; CDR3 DNA: TGTGCCAGCCCTATCGGACAGGGGGCTAACTATGGCTACACCTTC
V gene: TRBV6-5; J gene: TRBJ1-6; clone size: -; D gene: -; CDR3 protein: CASSYDRNSPLHF; CDR3 DNA: TGTGCCAGCAGTTACGACAGAAACTCACCCCTCCACTTT
V gene: TRBV5-1; J gene: TRBJ2-5; clone size: once; D gene: -; CDR3 protein: CASSTGQETQYF; CDR3 DNA: TGCGCCAGCAGCACAGGGCAAGAGACCCAGTACTTC
V gene: TRBV19; J gene: TRBJ1-2; clone size: once; D gene: -; CDR3 protein: CASSLTSRGGYTF; CDR3 DNA: TGTGCCAGTAGTTTAACATCAAGGGGAGGCTACACCTTC
V gene: TRBV7-3; J gene: TRBJ2-3; clone size: -; D gene: TRBD2; CDR3 protein: CASSFGLGPFGDTQYF; CDR3 DNA: TGTGCCAGCAGCTTCGGACTAGGACCGTTTGGGGATACGCAGTATTTT
V gene: TRBV7-6; J gene: TRBJ2-7; clone size: -; D gene: -; CDR3 protein: CASSPTGEGEQYF; CDR3 DNA: TGTGCCAGCAGCCCGACAGGGGAGGGCGAGCAGTACTTC
V gene: TRBV19; J gene: TRBJ1-4; clone size: -; D gene: -; CDR3 protein: CASSMGRPGGEKLFF; CDR3 DNA: TGTGCCAGTAGTATGGGTCGGCCCGGAGGCGAAAAACTGTTTTTT
V gene: TRBV7-2; J gene: TRBJ2-7; clone size: -; D gene: -; CDR3 protein: CASSLGAVWAASGQYF; CDR3 DNA: TGTGCCAGCAGCTTGGGGGCTGTTTGGGCGGCCAGCGGGCAGTACTTC